Presented here are 30 T cell receptor beta chains from one specimen sequenced in a study of OX40 agonist ivuxolimab in advanced cancers. The library was made by the immunoSEQ multiplex PCR assay. TCRdb obtained this table from immuneACCESS and retained in-frame rearrangements with V and J assigned. These tables miss some clones; where compared with another copy, unresolved V genes account for less than half of the shortfall, and the remainder is unexplained. The table for this sample lists approximately 39,000 clones; 88% of them were counted only once. 10% to 15% of the sample is held by the ten biggest clonotypes. Sample: CD4+ or CD8+ T cells sorted from blood, taken in a trial of the OX40 agonist ivuxolimab. The receptors shown here come from an adult with an advanced solid tumor such as melanoma, head and neck, liver or kidney cancer.

The chain recombines TRBV7-3 with TRBJ2-3; 11 positions agree with TRBD2. This CDR3 spans 17 amino acids. Germline V gives CDR1 SGHTA, CDR2 FQGTGA. V lost 0 bases and J lost 3; bases outside the gene matches: 5. Written as DNA, the CDR3 is TGTGCCAGCAGCTTAACCCTAGCGGGAGGTTCTACAGATACGCAGTATTTT. Its protein is CASSLTLAGGSTDTQYF. Supplemented by reference TRBV7-3 and TRBJ2-3, the full variable domain reads GAGVSQTPSNKVTEKGKYVELRCDPISGHTALYWYRQSLGQGPEFLIYFQGTGAADDSGLPNDRFFAVRPEGSVSTLKIQRTERGDSAVYLCASSLTLAGGSTDTQYFGPGTRLTVL.

The table lists this clone with a count of one. The chain couples TRBV6-1 to TRBJ2-7; 8 nucleotides line up with TRBD1. The junction had 0 bases not matched to a gene; V was cut back by 3 bases and J by 2 bases. The CDR3 has 13 amino acids. Germline loops: CDR1 MNHNS, CDR2 SASEGT. In nucleotides, the CDR3 is TGTGCCAGCAGTGACAGGGGGCCCTACGAGCAGTACTTC. Translation: CASSDRGPYEQYF.

The chain combines TRBV4-2 with TRBJ2-7; 9 nucleotides agree with TRBD1. Germline CDR1 is LGHNA and CDR2 is YNFKEQ. This CDR3 is 16 amino acids long. Trimming took 3 bases from V and 2 from J; bases not matched to a gene: 8. The CDR3 DNA follows: TGTGCCAGCAGCCAGGTTACAGGGGGCGCCCCCTACGAGCAGTACTTC. This sequence encodes CASSQVTGGAPYEQYF.

This clone was seen once. The chain has TRBV21-1 and TRBJ1-5. TRBV21-1 is a pseudogene. This CDR3 region has 15 residues. Written as DNA, the CDR3 is TGTGCCAGCAGCAGAAGGGCTGGGGGAAATCAGCCCCAGCATTTT. It translates to CASSRRAGGNQPQHF.

The V and J genes are TRBV10-3 and TRBJ2-7; maybe TRBD1 (5 bases). Trimming removed 3 bases at V and 1 base at J, with 7 bases between. The CDR3 runs 13 residues. Germline V gives CDR1 ENHRY, CDR2 SYGVKD. The chain's CDR3 is CAISDDSSYEQYF. In DNA form, the CDR3 reads TGTGCCATCAGTGATGACAGTTCCTACGAGCAGTACTTC.

The V and J genes are TRBV7-6 and TRBJ2-1; TRBD2 agrees at 9 bases. V lost 1 base, J lost 7 bases, and 8 bases stayed unmatched. The CDR3 runs to 16 residues. In germline, CDR1 is SGHVS, CDR2 FNYEAQ. CDR3 sequence reads: CASSLGSGGRGNEQFF. The DNA for the CDR3 is TGTGCCAGCAGCTTAGGGAGTGGCGGGAGGGGGAATGAGCAGTTCTTC. The whole variable domain, remainder taken from reference TRBV7-6 and TRBJ2-1, is GAGVSQSPRYKVTKRGQDVALRCDPISGHVSLYWYRQALGQGPEFLTYFNYEAQQDKSGLPNDRFSAERPEGSISTLTIQRTEQRDSAMYRCASSLGSGGRGNEQFFGPGTRLTVL.

This rearrangement joins TRBV4-2 to TRBJ2-7, with 11 bases fitting TRBD2. CDR3 length: 16 residues. The V gene's germline CDR1 is LGHNA and CDR2 YNFKEQ. The V segment lost 0 bases and the J segment 3 bases; nucleotides outside the gene matches: 4. The CDR3 nucleotides are TGTGCCAGCAGCCAAGATGGGGGACTAGCGGTCTACGAGCAGTACTTC. Translation gives CASSQDGGLAVYEQYF.

The chain combines TRBV13 with TRBJ2-3, with a tentative D call TRBD1 (6 bases). The V end was cut by 5 bases, the J end by 6 bases, with 18 bases between. CDR3 size: 15 residues. Germline CDR1 is PRHDT and CDR2 is FYEKMQ (reference sequence). The CDR3 nucleotides are TGTGCCAGCAGCGCGTCAGGGGTCTGGAGGGATACGCAGTATTTT. Translated, it gives CASSASGVWRDTQYF.

This clone was counted only a few times. The V call is TRBV11-2, the J call TRBJ1-2, with TRBD1 identical over 7 bases. J lost 3 bases, V lost 4 bases, and 14 bases had no gene match. The CDR3 runs 17 residues. Germline CDR1 is SGHAT and CDR2 is FQNNGV. The CDR3 DNA sequence: TGTGCCAGCAGCTCTAGTGGGGGGCCCACAGGGGACTATGGCTACACCTTC. Protein product: CASSSSGGPTGDYGYTF.

In its sample, this clone was seen once. The CDR3 region has the DNA TGTGCCAGCAGCTTAGAAGCGTACGAGCAGTACTTC. Amino acid sequence: CASSLEAYEQYF. V usage is TRBV7-9 and J usage is TRBJ2-7; no clear D. CDR3 size: 12 residues. The germline V and J ends were trimmed by 1 base and 4 bases, with 5 bases remaining between them. Per the germline V gene, CDR1 is SEHNR and CDR2 is FQNEAQ (reference sequence).

Here the CDR3 DNA reads TGTGCCAGCAGCTTGGCCCCGGGGGTCTCCTACGAGCAGTACTTC. Its protein product is CASSLAPGVSYEQYF. The chain carries TRBV5-4 and TRBJ2-7, with a possible D match to TRBD2 (6 bases). V was cut by 0 bases and J by 0 bases, with 10 bases left in between. CDR1 is SGHNT, CDR2 YYREEE, per germline (reference sequence). The CDR3 spans 15 residues.

This chain joins TRBV20-1 and TRBJ2-5, with D hard to call. Germline V gene lookup returns CDR1 DFQATT and CDR2 SNEGSKA (reference sequence). V gave up 4 bases and J gave up 3 bases, with 6 bases separating them. The CDR3 has 11 amino acids. The CDR3 DNA follows: TGCAGTGCTACTCTCGAAGAGACCCAGTACTTC. Translating gives CSATLEETQYF.

This clone was seen only once. The CDR3 is CASGPTGHENSNQPQHF. CDR3 DNA: TGTGCTAGTGGCCCAACGGGACATGAGAATAGCAATCAGCCCCAGCATTTT. The chain joins TRBV12-5 to TRBJ1-5, with D maybe TRBD1 (6 bases). This CDR3 spans 17 amino acids. The germline gives CDR1 LGHNT, CDR2 FRNRAP. V was trimmed by 6 bases and J by 0 bases, leaving 18 bases between them.

This chain uses TRBV2 with TRBJ2-5; 10 positions match TRBD2. This CDR3 spans 16 amino acids. CDR1 SNHLY and CDR2 FYNNEI come from the germline V gene. Unmatched junction bases numbered 13, after V lost 8 bases and J lost 4 bases. This CDR3 reads CASPKGAGGPGETQYF. CDR3 DNA: TGTGCCAGCCCCAAAGGAGCGGGAGGGCCTGGAGAGACCCAGTACTTC.

This clone has only a few counts. The chain combines TRBV4-3 with TRBJ1-6; the match to TRBD1 covers 7 bases. CDR1 LGHNA and CDR2 YSLEER come from the germline V gene. With 0 bases clipped from V and 4 bases from J, the junction kept 3 bases outside the gene matches. This CDR3 contains 16 residues. This CDR3 reads CASSQDRQGYNSPLHF. CDR3 nucleotide sequence: TGCGCCAGCAGCCAAGATAGACAGGGTTATAATTCACCCCTCCACTTT.

The V call is TRBV10-3, the J call TRBJ2-1; TRBD2 agrees at 7 bases. The V gene end was trimmed by 8 bases and the J gene end by 0 bases; junction bases not matched to a gene: 1. CDR3 length: 13 amino acids. Germline V CDR1 and CDR2: ENHRY, SYGVKD. The CDR3 spells CAIGDYSYNEQFF. The CDR3 DNA follows: TGTGCCATCGGGGACTACTCCTACAATGAGCAGTTCTTC.

The rearrangement uses TRBV7-6 and TRBJ2-7; 12 bases are shared with TRBD1. Looked up from germline, CDR1 is SGHVS and CDR2 is FNYEAQ. This CDR3 spans 16 amino acids. V gave up 2 bases and J gave up 5 bases; unmatched junction bases: 7. The CDR3: CASSLSPGQGANEQYF. Here the CDR3 DNA reads TGTGCCAGCAGCTTATCGCCGGGACAGGGGGCTAACGAGCAGTACTTC. The whole variable domain, filled in from reference TRBV7-6 and TRBJ2-7, reads GAGVSQSPRYKVTKRGQDVALRCDPISGHVSLYWYRQALGQGPEFLTYFNYEAQQDKSGLPNDRFSAERPEGSISTLTIQRTEQRDSAMYRCASSLSPGQGANEQYFGPGTRLTVT.

The chain uses TRBV6-4 and TRBJ1-5, with TRBD1 identical over 10 bases. The CDR3 is made up of 18 amino acids. V dropped 3 bases and J dropped 3; count of bases not matched to a gene: 11. CDR1 is MRHNA, CDR2 SNTAGT, per germline. The CDR3 DNA reads as TGTGCCAGCAGTGAGAGGGACAGGGGAAGGGGAAACAATCAGCCCCAGCATTTT. It translates to CASSERDRGRGNNQPQHF.

This clone was seen a few times. This rearrangement joins TRBV4-3 to TRBJ1-2; a possible D gene is TRBD1 (5 bases). The CDR3 loop spans 15 amino acids. Trimming left V 0 bases short and J 3 bases short, with 11 bases between. CDR1 is LGHNA, CDR2 YSLEER, per germline. The CDR3, as DNA: TGCGCCAGCAGCCAAGAAATATTAGGGGACTATGGCTACACCTTC. This encodes CASSQEILGDYGYTF.

The gene calls are TRBV9 and TRBJ2-1; D possibly matches TRBD1 or TRBD2 (5 bases each). CDR3 length equals 14 residues. The V end was cut by 3 bases, the J end by 4 bases, with 11 bases between. Germline loops: CDR1 SGDLS, CDR2 YYNGEE. CDR3 amino acids: CASSERGAYNEQFF. The CDR3 DNA reads as TGTGCCAGCAGCGAACGAGGGGCGTACAATGAGCAGTTCTTC.

The genes are TRBV19 and TRBJ2-1; 7 bases agree with TRBD2. The CDR3 is 16 amino acids. Germline CDR1 and CDR2: LNHDA and SQIVND (reference sequence). The trim removed 3 bases at V and 7 bases at J, leaving 12 bases unmatched. Here the CDR3 reads CASSILGTWGGNEQFF. As DNA, the CDR3 is TGTGCCAGTAGTATTCTCGGGACTTGGGGGGGGAATGAGCAGTTCTTC.

This clone came up once. The chain recombines TRBV28 with TRBJ1-1; tentative D call: TRBD1 (5 bases). Trimming removed 5 bases at V and 1 base at J, with 8 bases between. CDR3 length: 13 residues. Germline CDR1 reads MDHEN; CDR2 reads SYDVKM. The chain's CDR3 is CASSGTANTEAFF. CDR3 bases: TGTGCCAGCAGTGGGACGGCGAACACTGAAGCTTTCTTT.

V is TRBV13 and J is TRBJ2-7; D gene ambiguous. The CDR3 covers 12 residues. V was pared by 4 bases and J by 5 bases, with 9 bases between. The germline gives CDR1 PRHDT, CDR2 FYEKMQ (reference sequence). CDR3 loop: CASSSTADEQYF. The DNA for the CDR3 is TGTGCCAGCAGCTCTACAGCAGACGAGCAGTACTTC.

The chain is built from TRBV6-5 and TRBJ2-7; 12 nucleotides align to TRBD1. This CDR3 spans 14 amino acids. Germline assignment: CDR1 MNHEY and CDR2 SVGAGI. V lost 7 bases to trimming and J lost 4 bases; unmatched junction nucleotides: 5. The CDR3 spells CASTPGQGAYEQYF. CDR3 sequence (DNA): TGTGCCAGCACCCCGGGACAGGGGGCTTACGAGCAGTACTTC.

This chain connects TRBV30 to TRBJ1-3; no clear D. Between the trimmed V and J ends, which lost 2 bases and 0 bases, there was a span of 5 bases. The CDR3 is 13 amino acids. The V gene's germline CDR1 is GTSNPN and CDR2 SVGIG (reference sequence). The DNA of the CDR3 is TGTGCCTGGAGTTCTTACTCTGGAAACACCATATATTTT. It translates to CAWSSYSGNTIYF.

The J gene is TRBJ2-1, the V gene TRBV2, with 8 bases fitting TRBD2. V shed 4 bases, J shed 7 bases, and the junction held 6 bases outside the gene matches. CDR1 is SNHLY, CDR2 FYNNEI, per germline. The CDR3 sequence is 14 residues long. The CDR3 DNA follows: TGTGCCAGCAGTGTTCTTCGGGAGGGAAATGAGCAGTTCTTC. Protein: CASSVLREGNEQFF.

This chain connects TRBV7-6 to TRBJ2-1, with 7 bases identical to TRBD2. V trimming: 1 base; J trimming: 7 bases; junction bases outside the gene matches: 10. CDR3 length: 16 residues. CDR1 SGHVS and CDR2 FNYEAQ come from the germline V gene. Here the CDR3 DNA reads TGTGCCAGCAGCTTAGAGGCGGGAGAAGTGTGGAATGAGCAGTTCTTC. Protein: CASSLEAGEVWNEQFF.

This rearrangement joins TRBV29-1 to TRBJ2-1; D might be TRBD1 (6 bases). Trimming cost V 6 bases and J 0 bases, with 18 bases left between them. The CDR3 loop spans 16 amino acids. Germline V gene sequence: CDR1 SQVTM, CDR2 ANQGSEA. The CDR3 loop reads CSVGSPPGHSYNEQFF. In DNA form, the CDR3 reads TGCAGCGTGGGCTCCCCTCCGGGACACTCCTACAATGAGCAGTTCTTC.

The rearrangement uses TRBV7-9 and TRBJ2-7; D not certain. Trimming took off 5 bases at V and 4 bases at J, with 9 bases between the two ends. This CDR3 is 12 amino acids long. Germline assignment: CDR1 SEHNR and CDR2 FQNEAQ (reference sequence). CDR3 loop: CASSPDLYEQYF. CDR3 nucleotide sequence: TGTGCCAGCAGCCCGGACCTTTACGAGCAGTACTTC.

The V call is TRBV7-8, the J call TRBJ1-2; TRBD1 matches at 8 bases. Trimming at V came to 3 bases and at J to 5 bases, leaving 8 bases not matched to a gene. Per the germline V gene, CDR1 is SGHVS and CDR2 is FQNEAQ. The CDR3 runs 15 residues. In DNA, the CDR3 is TGTGCCAGCAGCTTCATAGGGACAGGCTTATATGGCTACACCTTC. It specifies CASSFIGTGLYGYTF.